This T cell receptor (beta chain) appears in the sequencing data of a study of blood T cell repertoires in COVID-19 (dated by TCRdb to about 2020). About the investigation overall: Samples from collaborators originated in the United States, Italy and Spain and spanned both the acute and convalescent phases of COVID-19. The material from the prospective study consisted of cDNA or gDNA derived from T cells, B-cell-depleted T cells, or PBMCs. Deeply sampled blood TCRbeta repertoires from subjects exposed to, actively infected with, or recovered from COVID-19 were included in the dataset. The repertoires were released in a freely available public database meant as a resource for research on the immune response to SARS-CoV-2. The samples were drawn from two sources: the first 160 participants of the ongoing ImmuneRACE study, and 1,200 or so subjects contributed by 6 global collaborators. The sample metadata nearly always contained a de-identified subject ID, COVID-19 status, age in years and sex. Where available, HLA class I and class II types were taken from metadata supplied by the sample provider and were not determined by assay-based typing. Here is what the overall study found, with its caveats: The amount of clinical and demographic metadata varied by source and participant and was provided uncurated.

TCRbeta CDR3 regions were amplified from genomic DNA by means of the immunoSEQ Assay, a bias-controlled multiplex PCR. The original methods were these. Nucleated cell counts per sample were estimated from amplification of reference gene primers within the assay. To quantify the absolute abundance of each unique TCRbeta CDR3 rearrangement, sequence reads were collapsed and filtered. For each sample, productive Simpson clonality was calculated as the square root of Simpson's diversity index over productive rearrangements. TCRdb took over this immuneACCESS table, retaining in-frame rearrangements with V and J assigned. Such tables are incomplete; in checked studies, under half of the missing clones stem from an unresolved V gene, and the remainder is unexplained. V and J calls plus clone size are reproduced from that table; the DNA served to infer D and trimming. The sample includes fewer than 400,000 clones, with 85% observed a single time. The ten largest make up around 1.8% of the sample.

As concerns this clone: There is no known antigen for this receptor. No quality values exist for individual bases; no much larger clone is one base distant.

V is cut by 3 bases and J by 2 bases, and the space between the germline ends is 11 bases. There are 14 amino acids in the CDR3, from cysteine to phenylalanine inclusive. Just the 42-base CDR3 DNA is kept, in frame starting at base 1. The germline V gene (reference sequence) yields SGHKS for CDR1 and YYEKEE for CDR2. In the prospective study, participants were about 18 to 95 years old, resided in about two dozen geographic areas of the United States, and were enrolled through a virtual design. In the prospective study, participants were assigned to cohorts based on the clinical history participants reported in a screening survey and a study questionnaire. Exposed participants had been in contact, within 2 weeks of entering the study, with a person who had a PCR-confirmed or clinician-diagnosed case of COVID-19. Each participant in the prospective study had whole blood, serum and a nasopharyngeal or oropharyngeal swab collected by mobile phlebotomists. Additional blood draws and questionnaires over an approximately 2-month period could optionally be provided by prospective study participants. Before DNA extraction, blood samples from the prospective study were shipped at room temperature or frozen.

This receptor was obtained from a woman in her thirties who had been exposed to COVID-19. The chain was built from TRBV5-5 and TRBJ2-5; tentative D gene TRBD2, with 5 bases matching. Specimen: PBMCs or T cells enriched from blood (not recorded which). The nucleotide sequence reads TGTGCCAGCAGCTCCGCCGGGGTGCAAGAGACCCAGTACTTC. Translated, it gives CASSSAGVQETQYF.